This T cell receptor beta chain was sequenced during a study of identical twins. One entry per CDR3 protein, called by TCRdb with MiXCR from the 5' RACE reads. The profile shows 700,000 or so distinct CDR3 sequences, over 8.5% of them singletons. This clonotype was found many times. The CDR3 spans 13 residues. Trimming stripped 0 bases from V and 6 bases from J, with 8 bases between. Germline CDR1 is LGHNA and CDR2 is YNFKEQ. These same records also appear under a second study, on yellow fever vaccine responses in identical twins.

The clonotype comes from a young woman in good health. The rearrangement links TRBV4-2 to TRBJ1-1, with no clear D. The sequenced material came from PBMCs. The CDR3 DNA is TGTGCCAGCAGCCAAGAAAGAACAGCTGAAGCTTTCTTT. Its protein is CASSQERTAEAFF.